This record covers a single T cell receptor beta chain. This sample stems from a study of preoperative IRX-2 immunotherapy in early breast cancer. Treatment denoted: preoperative locoregional IRX-2 cytokine immunotherapy. Patients received preoperative, locoregional IRX-2 cytokine immunotherapy in a phase Ib study. The CDR3 has 15 amino acids. The germline gives CDR1 SQVTM, CDR2 ANQGSEA. The V segment lost 4 bases and the J segment 2 bases; nucleotides outside the gene matches: 7. Profiling relied on immunoSEQ multiplex PCR, and the TCRdb table lists in-frame clones only, not all of them. Here the sample spans approximately 20,000 clones, over 80% being singletons.

The chain is built from TRBV29-1 and TRBJ1-2, with TRBD1 identical over 10 bases. The material was lymph node tissue, obtained after IRX-2 immunotherapy. This clonotype was sampled from a human donor with breast cancer. This CDR3 reads CSVVYRGQGNYGYTF. The CDR3 coding sequence is TGCAGCGTTGTATACCGGGGACAGGGGAACTATGGCTACACCTTC. Full variable domain (remainder filled in from reference TRBV29-1 and TRBJ1-2): SAVISQKPSRDICQRGTSLTIQCQVDSQVTMMFWYRQQPGQSLTLIATANQGSEATYESGFVIDKFPISRPNLTFSTLTVSNMSPEDSSIYLCSVVYRGQGNYGYTFGSGTRLTVV.